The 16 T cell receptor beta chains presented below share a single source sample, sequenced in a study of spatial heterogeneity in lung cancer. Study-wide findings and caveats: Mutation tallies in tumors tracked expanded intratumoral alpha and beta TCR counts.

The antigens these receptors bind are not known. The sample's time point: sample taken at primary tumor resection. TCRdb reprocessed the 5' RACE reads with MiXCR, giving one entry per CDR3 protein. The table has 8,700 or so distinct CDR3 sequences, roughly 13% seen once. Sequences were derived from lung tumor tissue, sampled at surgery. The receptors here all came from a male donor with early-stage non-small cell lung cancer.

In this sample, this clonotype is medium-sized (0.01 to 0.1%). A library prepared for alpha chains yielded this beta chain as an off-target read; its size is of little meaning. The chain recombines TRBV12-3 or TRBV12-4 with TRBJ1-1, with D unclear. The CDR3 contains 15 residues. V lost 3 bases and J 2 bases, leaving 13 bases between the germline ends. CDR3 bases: TGTGCCAGCAGTTTCGGGTGGTCAGGTAACACTGAAGCTTTCTTT. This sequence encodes CASSFGWSGNTEAFF.

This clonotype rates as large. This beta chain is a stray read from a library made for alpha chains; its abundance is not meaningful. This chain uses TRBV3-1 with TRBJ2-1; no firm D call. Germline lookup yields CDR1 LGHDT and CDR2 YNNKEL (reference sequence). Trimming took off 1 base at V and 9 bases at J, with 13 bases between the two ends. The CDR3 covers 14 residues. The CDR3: CASSQASANAEQFF. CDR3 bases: TGTGCCAGCAGCCAAGCGTCAGCCAACGCTGAGCAGTTCTTC.

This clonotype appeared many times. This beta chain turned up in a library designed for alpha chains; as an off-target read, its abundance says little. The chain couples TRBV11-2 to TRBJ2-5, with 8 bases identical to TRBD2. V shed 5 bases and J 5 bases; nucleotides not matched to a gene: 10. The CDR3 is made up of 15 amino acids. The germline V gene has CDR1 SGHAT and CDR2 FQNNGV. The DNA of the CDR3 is TGTGCCAGCAGCACTGGGACTAGATTATCGGAGACCCAGTACTTC. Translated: CASSTGTRLSETQYF.

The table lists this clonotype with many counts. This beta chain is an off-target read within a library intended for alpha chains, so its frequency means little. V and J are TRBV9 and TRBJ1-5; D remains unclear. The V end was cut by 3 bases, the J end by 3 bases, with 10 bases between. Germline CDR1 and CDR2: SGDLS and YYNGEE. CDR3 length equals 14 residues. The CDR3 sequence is CASSAAGINQPQHF. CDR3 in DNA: TGTGCCAGCAGCGCCGCAGGAATCAATCAGCCCCAGCATTTT.

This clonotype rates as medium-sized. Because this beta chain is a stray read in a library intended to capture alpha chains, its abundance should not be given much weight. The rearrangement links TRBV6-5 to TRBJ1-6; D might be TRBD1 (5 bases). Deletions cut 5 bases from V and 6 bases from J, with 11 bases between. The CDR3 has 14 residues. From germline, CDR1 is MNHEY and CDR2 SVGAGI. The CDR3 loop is CASSKQEANSPLHF. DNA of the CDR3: TGTGCCAGCAGTAAACAGGAGGCTAATTCACCCCTCCACTTT.

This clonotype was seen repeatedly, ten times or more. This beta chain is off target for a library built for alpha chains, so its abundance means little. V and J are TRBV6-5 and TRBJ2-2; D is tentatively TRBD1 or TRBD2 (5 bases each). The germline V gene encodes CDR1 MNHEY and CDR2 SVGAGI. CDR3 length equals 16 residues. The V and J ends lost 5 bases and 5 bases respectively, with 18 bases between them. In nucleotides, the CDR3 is TGTGCCAGCAGTACCCAGCCGAGGGGCTTAACCGGGGAGCTGTTTTTT. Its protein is CASSTQPRGLTGELFF.

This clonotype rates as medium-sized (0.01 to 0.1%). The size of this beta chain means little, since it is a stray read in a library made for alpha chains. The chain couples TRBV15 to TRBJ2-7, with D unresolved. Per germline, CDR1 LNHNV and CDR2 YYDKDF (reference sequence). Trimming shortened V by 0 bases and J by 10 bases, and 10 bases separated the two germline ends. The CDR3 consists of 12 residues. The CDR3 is CATSRDYGFQYF. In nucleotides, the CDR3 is TGTGCCACCAGCAGAGATTACGGGTTCCAGTACTTC. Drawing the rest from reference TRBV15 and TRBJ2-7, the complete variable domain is DAMVIQNPRYQVTQFGKPVTLSCSQTLNHNVMYWYQQKSSQAPKLLFHYYDKDFNNEADTPDNFQSRRPNTSFCFLDIRSPGLGDTAMYLCATSRDYGFQYFGPGTRLTVT.

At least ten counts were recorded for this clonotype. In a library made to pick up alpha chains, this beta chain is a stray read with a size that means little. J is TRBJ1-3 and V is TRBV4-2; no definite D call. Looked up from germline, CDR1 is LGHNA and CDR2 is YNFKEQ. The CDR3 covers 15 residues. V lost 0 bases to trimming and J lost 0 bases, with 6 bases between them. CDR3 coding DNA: TGTGCCAGCAGCCAAGATTCGGTCTCTGGAAACACCATATATTTT. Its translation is CASSQDSVSGNTIYF.

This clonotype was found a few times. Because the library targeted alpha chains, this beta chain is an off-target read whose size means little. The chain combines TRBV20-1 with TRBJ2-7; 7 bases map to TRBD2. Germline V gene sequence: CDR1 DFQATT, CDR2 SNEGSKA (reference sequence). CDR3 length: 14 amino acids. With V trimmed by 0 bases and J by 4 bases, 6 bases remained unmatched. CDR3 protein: CSARDTSDWYEQYF. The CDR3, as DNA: TGCAGTGCTAGAGACACTAGCGACTGGTACGAGCAGTACTTC.

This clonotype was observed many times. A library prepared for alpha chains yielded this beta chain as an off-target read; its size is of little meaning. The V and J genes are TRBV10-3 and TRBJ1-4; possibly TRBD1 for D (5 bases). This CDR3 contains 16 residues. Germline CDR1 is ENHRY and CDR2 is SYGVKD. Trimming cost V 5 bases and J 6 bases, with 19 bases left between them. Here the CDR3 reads CAISKSRGDSDEKLFF. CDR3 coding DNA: TGTGCCATCAGTAAATCTCGGGGGGACTCGGATGAAAAACTGTTTTTT.

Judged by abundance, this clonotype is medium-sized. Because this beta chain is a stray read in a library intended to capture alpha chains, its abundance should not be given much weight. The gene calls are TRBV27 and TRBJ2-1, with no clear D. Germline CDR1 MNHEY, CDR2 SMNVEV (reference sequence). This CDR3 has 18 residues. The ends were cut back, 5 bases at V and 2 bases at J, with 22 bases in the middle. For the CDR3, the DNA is TGTGCCAGCAGTATCGTCCCGCCGCAGGAGCTAACCTACAATGAGCAGTTCTTC. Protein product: CASSIVPPQELTYNEQFF.

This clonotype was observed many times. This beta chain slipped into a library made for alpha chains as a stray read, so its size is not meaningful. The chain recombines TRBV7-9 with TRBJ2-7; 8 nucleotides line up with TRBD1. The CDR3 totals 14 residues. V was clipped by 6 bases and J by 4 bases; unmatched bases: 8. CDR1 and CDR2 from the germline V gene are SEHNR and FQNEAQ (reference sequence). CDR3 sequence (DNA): TGTGCCAGCAGTTTGACAGGGGAATCGTACGAGCAGTACTTC. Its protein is CASSLTGESYEQYF.

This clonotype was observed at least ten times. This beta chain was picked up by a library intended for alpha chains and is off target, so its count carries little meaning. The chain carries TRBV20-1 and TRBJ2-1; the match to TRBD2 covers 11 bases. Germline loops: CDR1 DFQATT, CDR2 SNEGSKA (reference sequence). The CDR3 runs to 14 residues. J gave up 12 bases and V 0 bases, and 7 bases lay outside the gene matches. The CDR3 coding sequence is TGCAGTGCTAGAGATTTTCTAGCGGGAGGTTCGCAGTTCTTC. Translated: CSARDFLAGGSQFF.

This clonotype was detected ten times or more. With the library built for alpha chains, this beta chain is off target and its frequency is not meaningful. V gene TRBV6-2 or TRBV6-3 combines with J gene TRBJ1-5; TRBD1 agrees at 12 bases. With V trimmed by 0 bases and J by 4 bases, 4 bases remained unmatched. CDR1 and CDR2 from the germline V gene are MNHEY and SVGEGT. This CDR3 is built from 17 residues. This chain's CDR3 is CASSYSVGQGANQPQHF. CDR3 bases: TGTGCCAGCAGTTACTCCGTGGGACAGGGGGCAAATCAGCCCCAGCATTTT.

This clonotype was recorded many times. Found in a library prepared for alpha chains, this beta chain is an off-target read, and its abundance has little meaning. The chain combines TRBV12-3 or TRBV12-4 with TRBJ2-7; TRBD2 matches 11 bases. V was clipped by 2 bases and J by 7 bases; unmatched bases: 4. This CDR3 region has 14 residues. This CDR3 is CASSLFSGRGEQYF. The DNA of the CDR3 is TGTGCCAGCAGTTTATTTAGCGGGAGGGGTGAGCAGTACTTC.

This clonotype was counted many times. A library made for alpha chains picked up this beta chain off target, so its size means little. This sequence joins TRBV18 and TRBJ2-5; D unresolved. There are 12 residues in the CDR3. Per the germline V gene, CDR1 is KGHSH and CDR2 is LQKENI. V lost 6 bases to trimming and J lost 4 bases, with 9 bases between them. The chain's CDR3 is CASSPSGETQYF. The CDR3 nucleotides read TGTGCCAGCTCGCCTTCAGGAGAGACCCAGTACTTC.